The entry below gives a single T cell receptor (beta chain) sequence along with its context. Its antigen specificity is not known. Base-call qualities are not available, and no considerably larger clone is one nucleotide away. This sample is drawn from a study of beta chain features in type 1 diabetes (dated by TCRdb to between 2018 and 2020). In the study overall: Mean age, gender distribution, total cell number and subset yield did not differ between patients and healthy donors. A total of around 110,000,000 sorted cells were examined across all samples, and RNA yield correlated strongly with the number of cells per subset. In the study, TCRB repertoires of sorted circulating CD4+ T cell subsets from recently diagnosed type 1 diabetes patients were compared with those of matched healthy donors. Regulatory and stem cell-like memory subsets were obtained from only 8 patients and roughly eight healthy donors, while naive and central memory subsets were obtained from all 30 or so donors.

Clipping removes 6 bases from V and 1 base from J, with 9 as the unmatched junction base count. The CDR3 runs 15 amino acids, cysteine and phenylalanine included. The entry retains the CDR3 DNA only, 45 bases that are in frame from base 1. The entire isolated RNA was reverse transcribed using the High Capacity cDNA Reverse Transcription Kit, and thus expressed TCRB transcripts were sequenced. Deep immunoSEQ sequencing was performed on naive, central memory and regulatory T cell samples, with an average of roughly 3.3 million total reads per sample. After sorted cells were lysed in RLT buffer, RNA was extracted with DNase-treated RNeasy Micro or Mini kits, with the choice depending on cell number. Each cell subset was processed separately to prevent cross-contamination, with patient and healthy donor samples processed together. TCRB sequences were amplified from cDNA with the immunoSEQ multiplex PCR, producing 87-bp fragments spanning the CDR3 region. Sequencing of the amplicons was done on the Illumina HiSeq platform. The paper's processing steps were these. PCR bias was corrected computationally using synthetic template baselines, and reads within Hamming distance 2 were collapsed, with unmergeable singletons discarded. Reads were aligned to IMGT to assign V, D and J genes, CDR3 length, and insertions or deletions at six rearrangement sites. Within each subset, clonotype counts were normalized to the number of sorted cells before true diversity and Gini coefficients were calculated with the tcR R package. The overlap coefficient, calculated on TCRB nucleotide sequences, was used to quantify repertoire sharing. As a proxy for the pre-selection repertoire, out-of-frame TCRB sequences from naive cells were analyzed. TCRdb took over this immuneACCESS table, retaining in-frame rearrangements with V and J assigned. Such tables are incomplete; in checked studies, under half of the missing clones stem from an unresolved V gene, and the remainder is unexplained. That table furnishes V, J and clone size, whereas the DNA furnished D and trimming. Counted in this sample were 250,000 to 300,000 clones; approximately 24% of them appeared once. The top ten constitute approximately 0.011% of the sample.

Broad study findings and their caveats: The naive, central memory and regulatory TCRB repertoires appeared to resemble one another more closely among patients than among healthy donors. Because the HLA sub-analyses included only small numbers of individuals, any influence of HLA type on TCRB rearrangement was left unresolved. PCR may preferentially amplify shorter templates, but because patient and control samples were amplified and corrected together, any resulting skew would affect both groups equally. A moderate but significant shortening of TCRB CDR3 length was observed in type 1 diabetes patients in all four CD4+ subsets. Because cDNA was sequenced instead of genomic DNA, activated cells with high expression could be over-represented, although the groups did not differ in activation or CD3 levels. Fewer insertions and more nucleotide deletions at VDJ recombination sites were observed in patients with type 1 diabetes, implying thymic rearrangement abnormalities.

From each donor, a single peripheral blood sample of approximately 120 mL on average was drawn into heparinised tubes. Naive, central memory, regulatory and stem cell-like memory CD4+ T cells were sorted on a BD FACSAria II using a panel including CD45RO, CCR7, CD25, CD127, CD95 and CD27. Every sorted population had a purity above 95%. PBMCs were isolated right away by Lymphoprep density gradient centrifugation and were stained directly, without culture. So that batch effects would be minimized, each experiment stained and sorted samples in pairs, pairing one healthy donor with one patient. The clonotype comes from a woman between 25 and 40 years old with type 1 diabetes. What was sequenced was naive CD4+ T cells from blood. The cell subset or site tag for this specimen amounts to: true naive CD4+ T cells. The chain is made from TRBV23-1 and TRBJ2-7; TRBD2 fits 7 bases in the junction. TRBV23-1 is given ORF status, its function remaining uncertain. The nucleotide sequence reads as follows: TGCGCCAGCAGAAAACTAGCGATCAATTCCTACGAGCAGTACTTC. Translated, this is CASRKLAINSYEQYF.